The entry below gives a single T cell receptor beta chain sequence along with its context. Sequenced by immunoSEQ multiplex PCR; TCRdb stores in-frame clones only, minus some. Of around 150,000 clones in the sample, about 83% were seen once. Germline V gene lookup returns CDR1 SGHTA and CDR2 FQGNSA. This CDR3 is 14 amino acids long. V lost 6 bases and J 0 bases, leaving 12 bases between the germline ends. The data stem from a study of blood T cell repertoires in COVID-19. Specimen: peripheral blood. This chain uses TRBV7-2 with TRBJ2-7; D unclear. The origin of this receptor is a man in his forties or fifties with acute or convalescent COVID-19. Written as DNA, the CDR3 is TGTGCCAGCAGGTTCTCTCCGGGCTCCTACGAGCAGTACGTC. The encoded protein is CASRFSPGSYEQYV.